Listed below are T cell receptor beta chains from one sample, sequenced in a study of cytomegalovirus exposure and HLA in healthy donors. The repertoire was sequenced with immunoSEQ multiplex PCR; TCRdb's copy has only in-frame clones and lacks some. The sample carries 100,000 to 130,000 clones, approximately 96% recorded once. The sequenced sample consisted of PBMCs. The receptors come from a woman between 18 and 29 years old in good health and CMV-seronegative. Both conserved end residues are part of each CDR3. A D gene is named only where the DNA matches it firmly. Clone size is stated in some rows and not others, as once, few, many or a class when expanded.

TGTGCCAGCAGGAGGCCTAGCGGGGGGGAGGCCCAGTACTTC,CASRRPSGGEAQYF,TRBV2,once,TRBJ2-5,TRBD2
TGCAGCGTTGAAGCGGGGGGAGGGCGCGCTAACTATGGCTACACCTTC,CSVEAGGGRANYGYTF,TRBV29-1,NA,TRBJ1-2,NA
TGTGCCATCGGTCGCCAATTAGCGGGGGGGCTGGAGACCCAGTACTTC,CAIGRQLAGGLETQYF,TRBV10-3,NA,TRBJ2-5,TRBD2
TGTGCCAGCAGTTTGGTACTAGCGGGTTCGGGGTCCCAGTACTTC,CASSLVLAGSGSQYF,TRBV28,NA,TRBJ2-5,TRBD2
TGTGCCAGCACCAAGGGGACTAGCGGGACCTACGAGCAGTACTTC,CASTKGTSGTYEQYF,TRBV7-6,NA,TRBJ2-7,TRBD2
TGTGCCAGCAGTTCCCGGGAGACCCAGTACTTC,CASSSRETQYF,TRBV28,NA,TRBJ2-5,NA
TGTGCCAGCAGCCCCAGGGACAGGGGGCTTGGGACTGAAGCTTTCTTT,CASSPRDRGLGTEAFF,TRBV5-8,NA,TRBJ1-1,TRBD1
TGTGCCAGCAGCTTAGCGCGGGACAGGGGGCGAGAGACCCAGTACTTC,CASSLARDRGRETQYF,TRBV7-9,NA,TRBJ2-5,TRBD1
TGTGCCAGCAGCCAAGCGGGGGAGGTTATCGGGGAGCTGTTTTTT,CASSQAGEVIGELFF,TRBV4-2,few,TRBJ2-2,NA
TGTGCCACCAGCAGAGATTTAGGGCTAGCGGGGGCCGGGGAGCTGTTTTTT,CATSRDLGLAGAGELFF,TRBV15,once,TRBJ2-2,TRBD2
TGTGCCAGCAGCTTAGGAGCTCAAGAGACCCAGTACTTC,CASSLGAQETQYF,TRBV7-2,NA,TRBJ2-5,NA
TGTGCCAGCAGCCTTGGGGGGGGCGTCGCTCTGTCCTATGGCTACACCTTC,CASSLGGGVALSYGYTF,TRBV2,NA,TRBJ1-2,NA
TGTGCCAGCAGCGGCGGGACAGTCTATTATAACTATGGCTACACCTTC,CASSGGTVYYNYGYTF,TRBV7-9,NA,TRBJ1-2,TRBD1
TGTGCCAGCAGGGGACAGGACTACGAGCAGTACTTC,CASRGQDYEQYF,TRBV2,NA,TRBJ2-7,TRBD1
TGTGCCAGCGGCTCGGCTAGTTCCTACGAGCAGTACTTC,CASGSASSYEQYF,TRBV6-5,NA,TRBJ2-7,NA
TGTGCCAGCAGTTTCCAGGGATCACCTTACGAGCAGTACTTC,CASSFQGSPYEQYF,TRBV27,once,TRBJ2-7,NA
TGTGCCAGCAGTTTGCAATACACAAGTCGCGCTTTCTTT,CASSLQYTSRAFF,TRBV6-6,NA,TRBJ1-1,NA
TGCGCCAGCTCCCCGCACACCTCTGGGGCCAACGTCCTGACTTTC,CASSPHTSGANVLTF,TRBV4-3,few,TRBJ2-6,NA
TGCGCCAGCAGCCAAGCACAGGGATTAGGGGAGCAGTACTTC,CASSQAQGLGEQYF,TRBV4-3,NA,TRBJ2-7,NA
TGTGCCAGCAGTATAGGGGCCCGAGAGACCCAGTACTTC,CASSIGARETQYF,TRBV28,NA,TRBJ2-5,NA
TGTGCCAGCAGCTTGGGCCTAGCGGGGGGGATTGAGCAGTTCTTC,CASSLGLAGGIEQFF,TRBV5-5,NA,TRBJ2-1,TRBD2
TGTGCCAGCTCACCGATGGGGTTTCGGGGGTCGAGGACAGATACGCAGTATTTT,CASSPMGFRGSRTDTQYF,TRBV18,NA,TRBJ2-3,NA
TGTGCCAGCAGTGCGACTCGCGAGCAGTACTTC,CASSATREQYF,TRBV2,NA,TRBJ2-7,NA